Each of the 26 T cell receptor beta chains below was sequenced from the same sample in a study of blood T cell repertoires in COVID-19. The method was immunoSEQ multiplex PCR; TCRdb's version includes in-frame clones alone and lacks a portion of them. The table lists over 200,000 clones, about 80% of them singletons. Sequenced input: peripheral blood. These receptors all come from a man between 50 and 59 years old with active or convalescent COVID-19.

The chain is built from TRBV6-5 and TRBJ2-1; 7 bases align to TRBD2. The CDR3 spans 13 residues. The V and J ends lost 7 bases and 4 bases, in that order; junction bases with no gene match: 4. Germline CDR1 MNHEY, CDR2 SVGAGI. The CDR3 is CASIRGGYNEQFF. The CDR3 bases are TGTGCCAGCATCCGCGGGGGTTACAATGAGCAGTTCTTC.

J is TRBJ1-2 and V is TRBV6-5; D is perhaps TRBD1 (5 bases). V lost 2 bases and J lost 6, with 13 bases in between. The germline V gene has CDR1 MNHEY and CDR2 SVGAGI. The CDR3 has 14 residues. CDR3 sequence reads: CASSYAGREDGYTF. For the CDR3, the DNA is TGTGCCAGCAGTTACGCGGGACGAGAGGATGGCTACACCTTC.

The chain uses TRBV25-1 and TRBJ2-7; 7 bases map to TRBD1. CDR3 length equals 12 residues. Germline CDR1 and CDR2: MGHDK and SYGVNS. Trimming took 5 bases from V and 3 from J; bases not matched to a gene: 1. DNA of the CDR3: TGTGCCAGCAGTCGGACAGGCTACGAGCAGTACTTC. It translates to CASSRTGYEQYF.

The chain links TRBV3-1 (or the pseudogene TRBV3-2) to TRBJ2-3, with 8 bases that match TRBD2. V lost 8 bases to trimming and J lost 4 bases; unmatched junction nucleotides: 8. The germline V gene has CDR1 LGHDT and CDR2 YNNKEL (reference sequence). The CDR3 is 14 amino acids. CDR3 residues: CASGTGGPSDTQYF. The CDR3 DNA reads TGTGCCAGCGGTACGGGGGGGCCCTCAGATACGCAGTATTTT.

The rearrangement joins TRBV9 to TRBJ1-4; TRBD1 aligns across 7 bases. CDR3 size: 15 residues. The V gene end was trimmed by 2 bases and the J gene end by 4 bases; junction bases not matched to a gene: 5. Germline CDR1 is SGDLS and CDR2 is YYNGEE. The CDR3 nucleotides are TGTGCCAGCAGCGTTCGGACAGGATATAATGAAAAACTGTTTTTT. It specifies CASSVRTGYNEKLFF.

The rearrangement joins TRBV11-3 to TRBJ2-1; D not certain. CDR3 size: 14 residues. Trimming stripped 4 bases from V and 5 bases from J, with 12 bases between. Per the germline V gene, CDR1 is SGHNT and CDR2 is YENEEA. The CDR3 loop reads CASSSRGLDNEQFF. CDR3 coding DNA: TGTGCCAGCAGCTCTCGAGGCTTGGACAATGAGCAGTTCTTC.

J is TRBJ1-6 and V is TRBV7-9; D not certain. Trimming shortened V by 1 base and J by 5 bases, and 6 bases separated the two germline ends. Germline CDR1 is SEHNR and CDR2 is FQNEAQ (reference sequence). The CDR3 length is 14 residues. The CDR3 region has the DNA TGTGCCAGCAGCTTAGGGCAAGATAATTCACCCCTCCACTTT. Residues: CASSLGQDNSPLHF. The variable domain in full, with the rest retrieved from reference TRBV7-9 and TRBJ1-6, is DTGVSQNPRHKITKRGQNVTFRCDPISEHNRLYWYRQTLGQGPEFLTYFQNEAQLEKSRLLSDRFSAERPKGSFSTLEIQRTEQGDSAMYLCASSLGQDNSPLHFGNGTRLTVT.

The J gene is TRBJ2-2, the V gene TRBV11-2; D is unresolved. V lost 4 bases to trimming and J lost 5 bases, with 2 bases between them. In germline, CDR1 is SGHAT, CDR2 FQNNGV. The CDR3 has 11 amino acids. Here the CDR3 reads CASSSTGELFF. The DNA of the CDR3 is TGTGCCAGCAGCTCAACCGGGGAGCTGTTTTTT. The whole variable domain, remainder taken from reference TRBV11-2 and TRBJ2-2, is EAGVAQSPRYKIIEKRQSVAFWCNPISGHATLYWYQQILGQGPKLLIQFQNNGVVDDSQLPKDRFSAERLKGVDSTLKIQPAKLEDSAVYLCASSSTGELFFGEGSRLTVL.

This sequence joins TRBV12-3 or TRBV12-4 and TRBJ1-1, with D perhaps matching TRBD1 (5 bases). The CDR3 length is 13 residues. Between the trimmed V and J ends, which lost 7 bases and 3 bases, there was a span of 12 bases. The CDR3 region is CASTSAGDTEAFF. DNA of the CDR3: TGTGCCAGCACCTCAGCGGGGGACACTGAAGCTTTCTTT.

The chain links TRBV1 to TRBJ1-4; no DNA check was done on the table's D call, TRBD1. TRBV1 is tagged as a pseudogene. This CDR3 comprises 16 residues. The CDR3 DNA follows: TGCACCAGCAGCCAAGAAGGTGACAGTACCACTGAAAAACTGTTTTTT. Encoded protein: CTSSQEGDSTTEKLFF.

The chain is built from TRBV2 and TRBJ2-5, with 7 bases fitting TRBD2. Germline V gives CDR1 SNHLY, CDR2 FYNNEI. CDR3 length: 14 residues. The V segment lost 6 bases and the J segment 1 base; nucleotides outside the gene matches: 5. Written as DNA, the CDR3 is TGTGCCAGCAGAAAGTCTAGCGGCCAAGAGACCCAGTACTTC. Protein product: CASRKSSGQETQYF.

The V call is TRBV9, the J call TRBJ2-2, with D maybe TRBD1 (6 bases). Germline V gene sequence: CDR1 SGDLS, CDR2 YYNGEE. The V end lost 0 bases, the J end lost 0 bases, and 9 bases lay between the germline ends. CDR3 length: 16 amino acids. CDR3 protein: CASSVVHRANTGELFF. CDR3 DNA: TGTGCCAGCAGCGTAGTGCACAGGGCGAACACCGGGGAGCTGTTTTTT.

In this sample, this clone turned up once. J is TRBJ1-5 and V is TRBV6-5; no clear D gene. Germline CDR1 is MNHEY and CDR2 is SVGAGI. V lost 4 bases and J 0 bases, leaving 10 bases between the germline ends. This CDR3 has 15 amino acids. CDR3 bases: TGTGCCAGCAGTTTGAAATTCTATAGCAATCAGCCCCAGCATTTT. Translated, it gives CASSLKFYSNQPQHF.

The chain recombines TRBV2 with TRBJ2-2; D is unresolved. The CDR3 sequence is 13 residues long. V was clipped by 1 base and J by 4 bases, with 4 bases between them. Germline V lookup: CDR1 SNHLY, CDR2 FYNNEI. This CDR3 is CASSEGSTGELFF. As DNA, the CDR3 is TGTGCCAGCAGTGAAGGGAGCACCGGGGAGCTGTTTTTT.

V and J are TRBV18 and TRBJ2-7; 14 nucleotides match TRBD2. Looked up from germline, CDR1 is KGHSH and CDR2 is LQKENI. The CDR3 is 16 amino acids. Germline trimming cut 5 bases from V and 4 bases from J; bases unmatched to any gene: 7. The CDR3 sequence: CASSATSGGAPYEQYF. CDR3 nucleotide sequence: TGTGCCAGCTCAGCGACTAGCGGGGGGGCCCCATACGAGCAGTACTTC.

This clone was recorded only once. This sequence joins TRBV6-2 or TRBV6-3 and TRBJ1-5; the D gene is possibly TRBD1 (6 bases). The CDR3 is 13 residues long. Between the trimmed V and J ends, which lost 6 bases and 15 bases, there was a span of 21 bases. Germline-derived CDR1 and CDR2 are MNHEY and SVGEGT. In nucleotides, the CDR3 is TGTGCCAGCAGCCAGTCCAGGGGCGGCCCTCTGCATTTT. It is translated as CASSQSRGGPLHF.

V is TRBV19 and J is TRBJ1-2; D is ambiguous. The CDR3 is 13 residues long. Deletions cut 3 bases from V and 8 bases from J, with 13 bases between. Per germline, CDR1 LNHDA and CDR2 SQIVND (reference sequence). Here the CDR3 reads CASSIGRVGGYTF. The CDR3 nucleotides are TGTGCCAGTAGTATTGGTCGGGTTGGCGGCTACACCTTC.

This clone was recorded once. The chain uses TRBV7-9 and TRBJ2-7; 7 nucleotides match TRBD1. Germline-derived CDR1 and CDR2 are SEHNR and FQNEAQ (reference sequence). V shed 4 bases and J 4 bases; nucleotides not matched to a gene: 16. This CDR3 region has 17 residues. CDR3 coding DNA: TGTGCCAGCAGCTCCACGGCGGGCAGGGGGAATCGGTACGAGCAGTACTTC. Protein sequence: CASSSTAGRGNRYEQYF.

V is TRBV3-1 (or the pseudogene TRBV3-2) and J is TRBJ1-2; the match to TRBD1 covers 9 bases. The CDR3 consists of 14 residues. In germline, CDR1 is LGHDT, CDR2 YNNKEL (reference sequence). J lost 10 bases, V lost 3 bases, and 9 bases had no gene match. The CDR3 reads CASSQRTGEDDYTF. The DNA for the CDR3 is TGTGCCAGCAGCCAGCGGACAGGGGAGGATGACTACACCTTC.

This clone was found once. This chain connects TRBV19 to TRBJ1-6, with D perhaps matching TRBD1 (6 bases). V was shortened by 6 bases and J by 9 bases, with 15 bases between the two germline ends. Germline assignment: CDR1 LNHDA and CDR2 SQIVND (reference sequence). The CDR3 is 14 residues long. The DNA of the CDR3 is TGTGCCAGTAGGAGTTGGCAGGGGAGTTCACCCCTCCACTTT. Translation gives CASRSWQGSSPLHF.

The chain combines TRBV5-5 with TRBJ1-6; D remains ambiguous. The CDR3 has 11 amino acids. Per germline, CDR1 SGHKS and CDR2 YYEKEE (reference sequence). V was cut by 4 bases and J by 14 bases, with 10 bases left in between. The CDR3: CASSDERTLHF. CDR3 DNA sequence: TGTGCCAGCAGCGACGAGCGGACCCTCCACTTT.

The rearrangement joins TRBV19 to TRBJ1-1; D may be TRBD1 (6 bases). The V end lost 6 bases, the J end lost 1 base, and 18 bases lay between the germline ends. This CDR3 has 16 residues. Germline V gene data show CDR1 as LNHDA and CDR2 as SQIVND (reference sequence). The CDR3 loop is CASSLLGQIENTEAFF. The CDR3 coding sequence is TGTGCCAGTAGCCTCCTCGGACAGATCGAGAACACTGAAGCTTTCTTT.

This sequence joins TRBV4-2 and TRBJ2-7; TRBD1 might be the D (5 bases). The CDR3 is 15 residues long. V lost 1 base to trimming and J lost 2 bases, with 12 bases between them. Germline V lookup: CDR1 LGHNA, CDR2 YNFKEQ. CDR3 nucleotide sequence: TGTGCCAGCAGCCAAGCTTCAGGGTTGCCCTACGAGCAGTACTTC. It translates to CASSQASGLPYEQYF.

This chain joins TRBV4-2 and TRBJ1-2; TRBD1 matches 8 bases. Germline trimming cut 0 bases from V and 7 bases from J; bases unmatched to any gene: 7. The CDR3 runs 15 residues. Per the germline V gene, CDR1 is LGHNA and CDR2 is YNFKEQ. The CDR3 here is CASSQDWQGAGGYTF. As DNA, the CDR3 is TGTGCCAGCAGCCAAGATTGGCAGGGGGCCGGTGGCTACACCTTC.

The count of this clone is one. CDR3 in amino acids: CASSYGSVGVEGYTF. As DNA, the CDR3 is TGTGCCAGCAGTTACGGGTCGGTAGGGGTAGAAGGCTACACCTTC. The chain combines TRBV6-5 with TRBJ1-2; TRBD1 might be the D (5 bases). CDR3 size: 15 residues. The V end was cut by 2 bases, the J end by 8 bases, with 18 bases between. The germline gives CDR1 MNHEY, CDR2 SVGAGI.

This sequence joins TRBV30 and TRBJ1-5, with 8 bases aligning to TRBD1. J gave up 5 bases and V 5 bases, and 5 bases lay outside the gene matches. This CDR3 has 13 residues. The germline gives CDR1 GTSNPN, CDR2 SVGIG (reference sequence). DNA of the CDR3: TGTGCCTGGGGGACAGGCCTTGATCAGCCCCAGCATTTT. Translation gives CAWGTGLDQPQHF.